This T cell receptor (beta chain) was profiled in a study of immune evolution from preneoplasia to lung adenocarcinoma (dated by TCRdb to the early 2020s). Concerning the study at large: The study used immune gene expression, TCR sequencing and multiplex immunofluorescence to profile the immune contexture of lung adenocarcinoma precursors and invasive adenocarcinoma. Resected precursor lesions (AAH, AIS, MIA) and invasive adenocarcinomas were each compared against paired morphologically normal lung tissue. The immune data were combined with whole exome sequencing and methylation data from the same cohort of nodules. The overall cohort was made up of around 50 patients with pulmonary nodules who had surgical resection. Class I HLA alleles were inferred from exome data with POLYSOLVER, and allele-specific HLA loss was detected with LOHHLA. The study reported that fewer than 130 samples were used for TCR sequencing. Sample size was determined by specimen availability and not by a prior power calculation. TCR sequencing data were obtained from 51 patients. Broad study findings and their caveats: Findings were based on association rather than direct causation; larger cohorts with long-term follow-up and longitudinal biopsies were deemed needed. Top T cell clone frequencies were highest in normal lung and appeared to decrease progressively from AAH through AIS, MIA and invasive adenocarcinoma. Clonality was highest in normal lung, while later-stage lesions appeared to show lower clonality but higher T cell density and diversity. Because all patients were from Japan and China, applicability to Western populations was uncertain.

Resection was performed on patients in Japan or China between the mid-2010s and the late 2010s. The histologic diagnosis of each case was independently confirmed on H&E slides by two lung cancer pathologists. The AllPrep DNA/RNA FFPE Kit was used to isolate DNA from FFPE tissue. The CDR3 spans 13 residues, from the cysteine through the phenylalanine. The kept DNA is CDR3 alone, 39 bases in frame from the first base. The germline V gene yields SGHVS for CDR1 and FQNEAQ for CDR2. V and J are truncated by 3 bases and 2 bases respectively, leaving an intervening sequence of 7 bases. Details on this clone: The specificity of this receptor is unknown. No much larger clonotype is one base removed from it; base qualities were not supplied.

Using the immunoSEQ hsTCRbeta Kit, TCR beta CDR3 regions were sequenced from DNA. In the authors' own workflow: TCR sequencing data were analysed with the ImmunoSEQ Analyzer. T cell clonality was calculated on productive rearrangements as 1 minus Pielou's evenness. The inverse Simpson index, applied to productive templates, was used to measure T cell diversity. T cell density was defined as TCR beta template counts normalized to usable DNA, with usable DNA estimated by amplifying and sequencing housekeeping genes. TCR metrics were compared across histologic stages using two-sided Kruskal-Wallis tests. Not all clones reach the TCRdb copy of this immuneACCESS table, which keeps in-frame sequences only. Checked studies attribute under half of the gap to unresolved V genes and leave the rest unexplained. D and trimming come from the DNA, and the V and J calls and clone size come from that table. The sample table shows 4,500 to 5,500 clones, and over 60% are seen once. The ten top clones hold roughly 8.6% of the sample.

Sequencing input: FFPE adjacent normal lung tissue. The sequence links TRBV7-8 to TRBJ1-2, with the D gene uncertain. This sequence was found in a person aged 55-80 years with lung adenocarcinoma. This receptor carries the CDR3 CASSLSQNYGYTF. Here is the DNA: TGTGCCAGCAGCTTGTCGCAGAACTATGGCTACACCTTC.